This T cell receptor beta chain was identified in a study of molecular identifiers for immune sequencing clone quantification. This clonotype was counted ten times or more. TCRdb passed the PCR reads through MiXCR, listing each CDR3 protein once. This sample has tens of thousands of distinct CDR3 sequences; under 20% occur once, and the top ten carry roughly 1%. The V and J ends lost 6 bases and 6 bases, in that order; junction bases with no gene match: 9. Germline assignment: CDR1 LNHDA and CDR2 SQIVND (reference sequence). CDR3 length equals 15 residues. Sequencing used naive CD8+ T cells from blood, with Jurkat cell RNA spiked in. Subset here: FACS-sorted CD8+CD4-CCR7+CD45RA+ naive T cells. The sequence was obtained from a human donor in good health. Some libraries in this study had Jurkat cell RNA spiked in. The chain has TRBV19 and TRBJ2-3; 10 positions agree with TRBD2. DNA of the CDR3: TGTGCCAGTAGCCTAGCGGGAGTTCACTCCGATACGCAGTATTTT. Translated: CASSLAGVHSDTQYF.